The rows below give T cell receptor beta chains drawn from one sample of a study of cytomegalovirus exposure and HLA in healthy donors. TCRdb keeps only in-frame clones here, not all; method: immunoSEQ multiplex PCR. This table holds about 150,000 clones, 70% to 85% found once. Sequenced material: PBMCs. These receptors were collected from a woman aged 25 to 39 in good health and CMV-seropositive. Each CDR3 is given with its conserved first and last residue. Fields, in order: V gene, D gene, clone size, J gene, CDR3 protein, CDR3 DNA. D genes are given only for firm matches. Size is stated for part of the rows, as once, few or many counts, or as a class when the clone is expanded.

TRBV11-2	TRBD1	.	TRBJ1-1	CASSFSGTGAEAFF	TGTGCCAGCAGCTTCTCCGGGACAGGGGCTGAAGCTTTCTTT
TRBV30	TRBD2	.	TRBJ2-1	CAAPSAGGSNEQFF	TGTGCCGCCCCCTCGGCGGGAGGAAGCAATGAGCAGTTCTTC
TRBV28	TRBD1	.	TRBJ2-1	CASTVDRANYNEQFF	TGTGCCAGCACCGTAGACAGGGCCAACTACAATGAGCAGTTCTTC
TRBV5-1	.	.	TRBJ1-1	CASSLFESNTEAFF	TGCGCCAGCAGCTTGTTTGAGTCGAACACTGAAGCTTTCTTT
TRBV7-9	TRBD1	.	TRBJ2-1	CSSSHRQGSTYNEQFF	TGTTCCAGCAGCCATAGACAGGGAAGCACCTACAATGAGCAGTTCTTC
TRBV6-6	.	.	TRBJ1-5	CASSLPGVDQPQHF	TGTGCCAGCAGTCTACCAGGGGTCGATCAGCCCCAGCATTTT
TRBV19	.	.	TRBJ2-3	CASSPQGGRTDTQYF	TGTGCCAGTAGTCCCCAAGGGGGACGCACAGATACGCAGTATTTT
TRBV28	.	.	TRBJ1-5	CASSLHPRDFRGAGQPQHF	TGTGCCAGCAGTTTACACCCTCGGGACTTCCGCGGAGCGGGTCAGCCCCAGCATTTT
TRBV4-1	TRBD1	.	TRBJ2-7	CASSQDAGTGVKEQYF	TGCGCCAGCAGCCAAGATGCCGGGACAGGGGTAAAGGAGCAGTACTTC
TRBV6-1	TRBD1	few	TRBJ1-1	CASRRGTGGTEAFF	TGTGCCAGCAGGAGGGGCACAGGGGGCACTGAAGCTTTCTTT
TRBV2	TRBD2	once	TRBJ2-7	CASNPGGYEQYF	TGTGCCAGCAACCCGGGGGGTTACGAGCAGTACTTC
TRBV5-1	TRBD1	once	TRBJ2-7	CASSTRQGNEQYF	TGCGCCAGCAGCACCAGACAGGGGAACGAGCAGTACTTC
TRBV7-3	TRBD2	.	TRBJ2-7	CASSSSGSHEQYF	TGTGCCAGCAGCTCAAGCGGGAGCCACGAGCAGTACTTC
TRBV9	TRBD2	.	TRBJ2-3	CASSSEGRASDTQYF	TGTGCCAGCAGCTCAGAAGGGAGGGCCTCAGATACGCAGTATTTT
TRBV7-6	TRBD2	.	TRBJ2-1	CASSLRSGTGNEQFF	TGTGCCAGCAGCTTACGTAGCGGGACGGGCAATGAGCAGTTCTTC
TRBV5-4	TRBD2	.	TRBJ2-2	CASSSSGRASGGELFF	TGTGCCAGCAGTTCCAGCGGGAGGGCCTCGGGCGGGGAGCTGTTTTTT
TRBV10-2	TRBD1	.	TRBJ1-1	CASSSTGANTEAFF	TGCGCCAGCAGCTCGACAGGGGCGAACACTGAAGCTTTCTTT
TRBV27	TRBD1	.	TRBJ2-7	CASRVAPDRALYEQYF	TGTGCCAGCAGGGTCGCCCCGGACAGGGCCTTATACGAGCAGTACTTC
TRBV5-1	TRBD2	.	TRBJ2-5	CASSLGLYGLAGETQYF	TGCGCCAGCAGCTTGGGCCTCTACGGACTAGCGGGAGAGACCCAGTACTTC
TRBV28	TRBD1	.	TRBJ1-1	CASSNLRQGAEAFF	TGTGCCAGCAGTAACCTTAGACAGGGGGCTGAAGCTTTCTTT
TRBV5-8	.	.	TRBJ1-5	CASSLSRGASNQPQHF	TGTGCCAGCAGCTTGTCCAGGGGAGCTTCCAATCAGCCCCAGCATTTT
TRBV27	.	.	TRBJ2-1	CASSLWKGGGPTYNEQFF	TGTGCCAGCAGTTTATGGAAGGGGGGAGGGCCGACCTACAATGAGCAGTTCTTC
TRBV10-3	.	.	TRBJ2-5	CAISPLGTKETQYF	TGTGCCATCAGTCCGCTCGGGACAAAAGAGACCCAGTACTTC
TRBV6-5	TRBD1	.	TRBJ2-3	CASSFRGTGSDTQYF	TGTGCCAGCAGTTTTCGCGGGACAGGGTCAGATACGCAGTATTTT
TRBV7-9	TRBD1	once	TRBJ2-5	CASSLVTGEETQYF	TGTGCCAGCAGCTTAGTAACAGGGGAAGAGACCCAGTACTTC